Following are 7 T cell receptor beta chains from one sample sequenced in a study of blood T cell repertoires in COVID-19. The repertoire was sequenced with immunoSEQ multiplex PCR; TCRdb's copy has only in-frame clones and lacks some. The sample has around 400,000 clones, nearly 90% seen once. The sample taken for sequencing was PBMCs or T cells enriched from blood (not recorded which). These receptors originate from a woman aged 30 to 39 who had recovered from COVID-19.

The CDR3 DNA reads as TGTGCCAGGAGCCAGGGTCCAGAGGAAAAACTGTTTTTT. This encodes CARSQGPEEKLFF. The V call is TRBV2, the J call TRBJ1-4; maybe TRBD1 (5 bases). Trimming shortened V by 9 bases and J by 8 bases, and 16 bases separated the two germline ends. This CDR3 contains 13 residues. CDR1 and CDR2 (germline): SNHLY, FYNNEI.

The rearrangement joins TRBV2 to TRBJ2-2, with 8 bases aligning to TRBD1. The CDR3 spans 15 residues. With V trimmed by 6 bases and J by 2 bases, 5 bases remained unmatched. Germline assignment: CDR1 SNHLY and CDR2 FYNNEI. The CDR3 here is CASRDQGANTGELFF. CDR3 in DNA: TGTGCCAGCAGGGACCAGGGGGCTAACACCGGGGAGCTGTTTTTT.

This chain joins TRBV9 and TRBJ1-2; a weak D match, TRBD1 (6 bases). The germline V gene encodes CDR1 SGDLS and CDR2 YYNGEE. This CDR3 has 15 residues. V gave up 2 bases and J gave up 8 bases, with 19 bases separating them. The chain's CDR3 is CASSVGQGPSWGYTF. CDR3 nucleotides: TGTGCCAGCAGCGTTGGGCAGGGGCCCTCCTGGGGCTACACCTTC.

This clone was recorded only once. This CDR3 is CATSRDRGRNPPTTDTQYF. The CDR3 bases are TGTGCCACCAGCAGAGATCGGGGTAGAAATCCCCCAACCACAGATACGCAGTATTTT. The V and J genes are TRBV15 and TRBJ2-3, with D tentatively TRBD2 (5 bases). Germline V gives CDR1 LNHNV, CDR2 YYDKDF (reference sequence). The CDR3 sequence is 19 residues long. Trimming stripped 0 bases from V and 2 bases from J, with 21 bases between.

The chain is built from TRBV28 and TRBJ1-2, with D tentatively TRBD1 (5 bases). V was clipped by 7 bases and J by 8 bases, with 14 bases between them. The germline CDR1 and CDR2 sequences are MDHEN and SYDVKM. The CDR3 sequence is 12 residues long. CDR3 protein: CASNQGRVGYTF. In DNA, the CDR3 is TGTGCCAGCAATCAGGGTCGAGTGGGCTACACCTTC.

J is TRBJ2-7 and V is TRBV7-9; 7 positions agree with TRBD2. The CDR3 totals 13 residues. Germline V gene lookup returns CDR1 SEHNR and CDR2 FQNEAQ (reference sequence). CDR3 nucleotides: TGTGCGGGTTCGGGGGGAAGTCTCTACGAGCAGTACTTC. This sequence encodes CAGSGGSLYEQYF.

The V call is TRBV7-2, the J call TRBJ2-2; D gene uncertain. The CDR3 loop spans 14 amino acids. The V and J ends lost 1 base and 5 bases respectively, with 8 bases between them. In germline, CDR1 is SGHTA, CDR2 FQGNSA. CDR3 amino acids: CASSLVASTGELFF. For the CDR3, the DNA is TGTGCCAGCAGCTTAGTCGCGAGTACCGGGGAGCTGTTTTTT. Full variable domain (remainder filled in from reference TRBV7-2 and TRBJ2-2): GAGVSQSPSNKVTEKGKDVELRCDPISGHTALYWYRQSLGQGLEFLIYFQGNSAPDKSGLPSDRFSAERTGGSVSTLTIQRTQQEDSAVYLCASSLVASTGELFFGEGSRLTVL.